The clone carrying this TCR beta chain is labeled as medium-sized. What it binds is unknown. Method: immunoSEQ multiplex PCR; TCRdb's copy keeps in-frame clones and lacks some. The sample includes about 13,000 clones, about 70% of them seen just once. With V trimmed by 4 bases and J by 0 bases, 3 bases remained unmatched. There are 14 residues in the CDR3. Germline V gene sequence: CDR1 MNHEY, CDR2 SVGAGI. The data belong to a study of immune cell composition in non-small cell lung cancer. The study's findings and limits: TIL tumour reactivity correlated with maximal tumour-associated clone frequency in adenocarcinoma. Lung adenocarcinomas had lower top 10 clone scores and clonality than squamous tumours.

DNA was extracted from unsorted cell suspensions stored frozen. The TCR was taken from a human donor with non-small cell lung cancer. The V and J genes are TRBV6-5 and TRBJ2-7; 7 bases fit TRBD1. Sample: lung tumor tissue. CDR3 nucleotide sequence: TGTGCCAGCAGTTCCAGGGACAGCTCCTACGAGCAGTACTTC. It specifies CASSSRDSSYEQYF.